This entry concerns a single TCR beta chain. There are 15 residues in the CDR3. Germline V gives CDR1 MNHEY, CDR2 SVGAGI. The V gene end was trimmed by 5 bases and the J gene end by 4 bases; junction bases not matched to a gene: 7. The sample belongs to a study of blood T cell repertoires in COVID-19. Across the whole study: Italy, Spain and the United States were the sources of the convalescent and acute COVID-19 samples. T cells, B-cell-depleted T cells, or PBMCs supplied cDNA or gDNA.

In the authors' methods: The assay estimated nucleated cells by amplifying reference gene primers. Method: immunoSEQ multiplex PCR; TCRdb's copy keeps in-frame clones and lacks some. D and trimming come from the DNA, and the V and J calls and clone size come from that table. The sample has nearly 250,000 clones; around 88% are singletons. This TCR was recovered from a woman older than 75 with COVID-19, enrolled during active disease. The specimen was peripheral blood. The chain links TRBV6-5 to TRBJ2-5; TRBD2 agrees at 10 bases. The chain's CDR3 is CASSSPSGGVETQYF. In nucleotides, the CDR3 is TGTGCCAGCAGTAGTCCCAGCGGGGGGGTAGAGACCCAGTACTTC.